The 11 T cell receptor beta chains presented below share a single source sample, sequenced in a study of T cell changes during pregnancy in multiple sclerosis. This table comes from immunoSEQ multiplex PCR, and its TCRdb copy is limited to in-frame clones, with some not included. The table lists more than 55,000 clones, more than 80% of them singletons. This specimen was peripheral blood, taken in the third trimester of pregnancy. The receptors derive from a female donor with multiple sclerosis, enrolled in a pregnancy study.

V gene TRBV7-9 combines with J gene TRBJ2-5, with 11 bases fitting TRBD2. Trimming at V came to 6 bases and at J to 2 bases, leaving 2 bases not matched to a gene. Germline CDR1 reads SEHNR; CDR2 reads FQNEAQ (reference sequence). CDR3 length: 14 amino acids. The CDR3, as DNA: TGTGCCAGCAGTGGGACTAGCGGACAAGAGACCCAGTACTTC. This translates into CASSGTSGQETQYF.

This chain connects TRBV18 to TRBJ2-4; maybe TRBD2 (5 bases). The CDR3 is made up of 15 amino acids. V was pared by 4 bases and J by 0 bases, with 10 bases between. From germline, CDR1 is KGHSH and CDR2 LQKENI. The CDR3 is CASSQGSGAKNIQYF. In nucleotides, the CDR3 is TGTGCCAGCTCACAAGGGAGCGGAGCCAAAAACATTCAGTACTTC.

The table lists this clone with a count of one. This rearrangement joins TRBV6-1 to TRBJ2-1; tentatively, D is TRBD2 (6 bases). CDR1 and CDR2 from the germline V gene are MNHNS and SASEGT. The germline V and J ends were trimmed by 11 bases and 8 bases, with 25 bases remaining between them. The CDR3 has 15 amino acids. The CDR3 reads CASPTVEGWGDEQFF. Here the CDR3 DNA reads TGTGCCTCCCCAACGGTGGAGGGATGGGGAGATGAGCAGTTCTTC.

V gene TRBV18 combines with J gene TRBJ2-4, with 9 bases aligning to TRBD2. J gave up 0 bases and V 5 bases, and 2 bases lay outside the gene matches. The CDR3 spans 15 residues. Germline assignment: CDR1 KGHSH and CDR2 LQKENI. The CDR3 spells CASSSTSGAKNIQYF. In DNA form, the CDR3 reads TGTGCCAGCTCATCGACTAGCGGAGCCAAAAACATTCAGTACTTC.

The gene calls are TRBV2 and TRBJ2-4; 13 bases are a match to TRBD2. Germline V gives CDR1 SNHLY, CDR2 FYNNEI. V dropped 6 bases and J dropped 0; count of bases not matched to a gene: 17. CDR3 length: 21 residues. The CDR3 sequence is CASRSAGVLAGGPLAKNIQYF. The DNA of the CDR3 is TGTGCCAGCAGGAGCGCTGGCGTACTAGCGGGAGGGCCGTTAGCCAAAAACATTCAGTACTTC.

The rearrangement links TRBV19 to TRBJ2-5; D possibly corresponds to TRBD2 (6 bases). V lost 2 bases and J lost 1, with 8 bases in between. The CDR3 length is 14 residues. Looked up from germline, CDR1 is LNHDA and CDR2 is SQIVND (reference sequence). In nucleotides, the CDR3 is TGTGCCAGTAGTATACTTAGCGGCCAAGAGACCCAGTACTTC. Protein sequence: CASSILSGQETQYF.

The chain uses TRBV10-2 and TRBJ2-1, with TRBD2 matching over 7 bases. The CDR3 is 15 amino acids. Trimming cost V 4 bases and J 1 base; bases outside gene matches: 4. Germline values: CDR1 WSHSY, CDR2 SAAADI. The CDR3 nucleotides read TGCGCCAGCAGTGGAGTTAGCGGGTCCTACAATGAGCAGTTCTTC. Protein product: CASSGVSGSYNEQFF.

The chain has TRBV19 and TRBJ2-5; D remains unclear. V was trimmed by 5 bases and J by 2 bases, leaving 9 bases between them. Per germline, CDR1 LNHDA and CDR2 SQIVND (reference sequence). There are 13 residues in the CDR3. The CDR3 region is CASSHAKQETQYF. As DNA, the CDR3 is TGTGCCAGTAGTCACGCGAAACAAGAGACCCAGTACTTC.

The chain is built from TRBV9 and TRBJ2-2; D is ambiguous. Germline CDR1 SGDLS, CDR2 YYNGEE. V was shortened by 0 bases and J by 2 bases, with 5 bases between the two germline ends. CDR3 length: 14 residues. The DNA of the CDR3 is TGTGCCAGCAGCGTAGCCCAAAACACCGGGGAGCTGTTTTTT. Its protein product is CASSVAQNTGELFF.

The chain couples TRBV4-2 to TRBJ2-7; TRBD2 matches 13 bases. V dropped 3 bases and J dropped 1; count of bases not matched to a gene: 3. Germline-derived CDR1 and CDR2 are LGHNA and YNFKEQ. The length of the CDR3 is 16 residues. Here the CDR3 DNA reads TGTGCCAGCAGCCAGGGGACTAGCGGGGTATCCTACGAGCAGTACTTC. It codes for CASSQGTSGVSYEQYF.

V usage is TRBV5-1 and J usage is TRBJ1-1, with 9 bases fitting TRBD1. Unmatched junction bases numbered 7, after V lost 0 bases and J lost 4 bases. Germline V gives CDR1 SGHRS, CDR2 YFSETQ. The CDR3 totals 16 residues. The CDR3 nucleotides are TGCGCCAGCAGCTTGGCGACAGGGGGTCGAGGCACTGAAGCTTTCTTT. Translated: CASSLATGGRGTEAFF.